This T cell receptor beta chain was recorded in a study of OX40 agonist ivuxolimab in advanced cancers. Researchers took blood at baseline, on cycle 4 day 1, and on cycle 7 day 1. The repertoire was sequenced with immunoSEQ multiplex PCR; TCRdb's copy has only in-frame clones and lacks some. The sample has 77,000 or so clones, over 70% seen once. Trimming cost V 4 bases and J 6 bases; bases outside gene matches: 9. Germline V CDR1 and CDR2: KGHSH, LQKENI. This CDR3 has 16 amino acids. The rearrangement links TRBV18 to TRBJ1-4; 9 nucleotides match TRBD1. This TCR was recovered from an adult with an advanced solid tumor such as melanoma, head and neck, liver or kidney cancer. The input for sequencing was CD4+ or CD8+ T cells sorted from blood, taken in a trial of the OX40 agonist ivuxolimab. The CDR3 is CASSRGLRTGDEKLFF. The CDR3 nucleotides read TGTGCCAGCTCACGAGGCCTCCGGACAGGGGATGAAAAACTGTTTTTT.